In its sample, the clone carrying this T cell receptor (beta chain) was seen once. This sample stems from a study of T cell responses to AZD1222 COVID-19 vaccine. Data came from immunoSEQ multiplex PCR; TCRdb stores just in-frame clones and leaves some out. The sample carries about 130,000 clones, around four fifths recorded once. V dropped 5 bases and J dropped 7; count of bases not matched to a gene: 11. The CDR3 sequence is 15 residues long. The V gene's germline CDR1 is SGHAT and CDR2 FQNNGV. This chain uses TRBV11-2 with TRBJ2-3; 8 bases agree with TRBD2. The sequence was collected from an adult in good health. The sample in question was peripheral blood, obtained on day 0 of AZD1222 vaccination. CDR3 sequence: CASSPDSSGRNTQYF. CDR3 sequence (DNA): TGTGCCAGCAGCCCCGACTCTAGCGGGCGGAATACGCAGTATTTT.